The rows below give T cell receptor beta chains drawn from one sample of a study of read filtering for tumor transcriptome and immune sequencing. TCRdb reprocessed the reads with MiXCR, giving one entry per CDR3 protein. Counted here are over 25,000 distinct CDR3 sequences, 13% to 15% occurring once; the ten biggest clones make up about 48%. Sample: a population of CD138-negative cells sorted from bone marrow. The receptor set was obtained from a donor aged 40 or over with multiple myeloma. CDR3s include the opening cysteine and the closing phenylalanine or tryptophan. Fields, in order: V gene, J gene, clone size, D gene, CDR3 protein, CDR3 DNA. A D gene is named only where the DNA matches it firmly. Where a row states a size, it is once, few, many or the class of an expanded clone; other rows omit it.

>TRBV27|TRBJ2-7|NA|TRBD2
CASSSPTSGRGIGEQYF
TGTGCCAGCAGTTCGCCGACTAGCGGGAGGGGGATAGGAGAGCAGTACTTC
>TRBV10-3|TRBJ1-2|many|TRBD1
CAISWDRGYRYGYTF
TGTGCCATCAGTTGGGACAGGGGGTACCGCTATGGCTACACCTTC
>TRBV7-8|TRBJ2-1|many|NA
CASGLGQTYNEQFF
TGTGCCAGCGGCTTAGGGCAGACCTACAATGAGCAGTTCTTC
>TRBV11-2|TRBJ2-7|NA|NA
CASSSGYAYEQYF
TGTGCCAGCAGCTCGGGGTACGCCTACGAGCAGTACTTC
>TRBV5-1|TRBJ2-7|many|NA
CASSSTLSYEQYF
TGCGCCAGCAGCTCGACGCTCTCCTACGAGCAGTACTTC
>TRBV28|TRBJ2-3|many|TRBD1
CASSPPDRGKDTQYF
TGTGCCAGCAGTCCTCCGGACAGGGGAAAAGATACGCAGTATTTT
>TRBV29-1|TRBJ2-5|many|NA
CSVEDQGKTQYF
TGCAGCGTTGAAGATCAGGGGAAGACCCAGTACTTC
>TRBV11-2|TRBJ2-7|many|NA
CASSLAGGTYEQYF
TGTGCCAGCAGCTTAGCTGGCGGAACCTACGAGCAGTACTTC
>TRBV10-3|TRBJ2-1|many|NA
CAISEITTDYNEQFF
TGTGCCATCAGCGAAATTACGACAGATTACAATGAGCAGTTCTTC
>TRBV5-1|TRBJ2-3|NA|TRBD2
CASSSAGAITDTQYF
TGCGCCAGCAGTTCGGCGGGAGCCATCACAGATACGCAGTATTTT
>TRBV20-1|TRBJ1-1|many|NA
CSAKKGAEGSNTEAFF
TGCAGTGCTAAAAAAGGGGCTGAGGGTTCCAACACTGAAGCTTTCTTT
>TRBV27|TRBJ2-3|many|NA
CASSLFLGAGTDTQYF
TGTGCCAGCAGTTTATTTTTAGGGGCGGGCACAGATACGCAGTATTTT
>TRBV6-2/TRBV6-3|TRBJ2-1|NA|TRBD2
CASSYSAAGGLAQFF
TGTGCCAGCAGTTACTCGGCGGCGGGGGGGTTGGCGCAGTTCTTC
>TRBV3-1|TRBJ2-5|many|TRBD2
CASSQVRPGLAGEETQYF
TGTGCCAGCAGCCAAGTCCGTCCGGGACTAGCGGGAGAAGAGACCCAGTACTTC
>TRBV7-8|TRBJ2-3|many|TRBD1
CASSLDRGQDTQYF
TGTGCCAGCAGCCTGGACAGGGGGCAAGATACGCAGTATTTT
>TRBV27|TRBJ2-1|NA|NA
CASSRSGTNNEQFF
TGTGCCAGCAGTCGGTCCGGGACAAACAATGAGCAGTTCTTC
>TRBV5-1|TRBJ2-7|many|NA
CASSLGGTAAYEQYF
TGCGCCAGCAGCTTGGGGGGGACTGCCGCCTACGAGCAGTACTTC
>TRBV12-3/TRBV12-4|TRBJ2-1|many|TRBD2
CASSPSGRAYNEQFF
TGTGCCAGCAGCCCTAGCGGGAGGGCCTACAATGAGCAGTTCTTC
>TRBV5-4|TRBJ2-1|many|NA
CASSLDSPSYNEQFF
TGTGCCAGCAGCTTAGACAGCCCCTCCTACAATGAGCAGTTCTTC
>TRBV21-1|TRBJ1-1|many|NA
CASRRAGTKNTEAFF
TGTGCCAGCAGGCGAGCCGGGACTAAGAACACTGAAGCTTTCTTT
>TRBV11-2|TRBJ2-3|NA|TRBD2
CASSPGGGSDTQYF
TGTGCCAGCAGCCCGGGCGGGGGGTCAGATACGCAGTATTTT
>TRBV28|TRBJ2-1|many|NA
CASSSSDFLEQFF
TGTGCCAGCAGTTCCTCGGACTTTTTAGAGCAGTTCTTC
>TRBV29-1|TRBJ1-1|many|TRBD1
CSVDRGLDTEAFF
TGCAGCGTTGACAGGGGGCTGGACACTGAAGCTTTCTTT
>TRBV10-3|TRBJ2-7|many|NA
CAITDGGTYEQYF
TGTGCCATCACGGACGGAGGCACCTACGAGCAGTACTTC
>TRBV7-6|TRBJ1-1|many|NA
CASSLDDGGTEAFF
TGTGCCAGCAGCTTAGATGATGGGGGGACTGAAGCTTTCTTT
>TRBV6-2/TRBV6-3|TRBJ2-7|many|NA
CASGLAPYEQYF
TGTGCCAGCGGTCTAGCCCCCTACGAGCAGTACTTC
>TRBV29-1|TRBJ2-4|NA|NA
CSVGGPGTQGNIQYF
TGCAGCGTCGGGGGGCCGGGGACCCAAGGAAACATTCAGTACTTC
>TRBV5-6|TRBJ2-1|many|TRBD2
CASSTGLASYNEQFF
TGTGCCAGCAGCACCGGACTAGCATCCTACAATGAGCAGTTCTTC
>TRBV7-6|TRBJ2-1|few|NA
CASSLVGNSNEQFF
TGTGCCAGCAGCTTAGTGGGGAACTCCAATGAGCAGTTCTTC
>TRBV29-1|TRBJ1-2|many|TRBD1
CSVRTGGSYGYTF
TGCAGCGTTCGGACAGGGGGTAGCTATGGCTACACCTTC
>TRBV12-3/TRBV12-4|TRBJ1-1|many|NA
CASSLQGNTEAFF
TGTGCCAGCAGCTTACAGGGGAACACTGAAGCTTTCTTT
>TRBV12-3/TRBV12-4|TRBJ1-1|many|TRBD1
CASRRRTGGATEAFF
TGTGCCAGCAGACGACGGACAGGGGGGGCGACTGAAGCTTTCTTT
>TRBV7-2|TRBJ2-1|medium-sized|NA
CASSLAGTYNEQFF
TGTGCCAGCAGCTTGGCCGGGACCTACAATGAGCAGTTCTTC
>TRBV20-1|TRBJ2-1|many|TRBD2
CSAAGTRSNEQFF
TGCAGTGCTGCCGGGACTAGAAGCAATGAGCAGTTCTTC
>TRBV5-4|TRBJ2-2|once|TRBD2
CASSRTSGAGELFF
TGTGCCAGCAGCCGGACTAGCGGTGCCGGGGAGCTGTTTTTT
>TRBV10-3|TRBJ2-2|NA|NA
CATRTGANTGELFF
TGTGCCACCCGGACGGGGGCTAACACCGGGGAGCTGTTTTTT
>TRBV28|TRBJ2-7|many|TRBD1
CASSTISGTGVPYEQYF
TGTGCCAGCAGTACCATATCCGGGACAGGGGTCCCCTACGAGCAGTACTTC
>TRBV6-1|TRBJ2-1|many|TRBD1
CASSLLTGGNEQFF
TGTGCCAGCAGCCTTTTGACAGGGGGCAATGAGCAGTTCTTC
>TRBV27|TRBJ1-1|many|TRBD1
CASTKTGGLPEAFF
TGTGCCAGCACCAAAACAGGGGGGCTACCTGAAGCTTTCTTT
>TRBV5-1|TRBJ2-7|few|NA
CASSWLGAGAEQYF
TGCGCCAGCAGCTGGTTGGGCGCGGGGGCTGAGCAGTACTTC
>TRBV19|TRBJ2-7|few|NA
CASSNSGNSYERYF
TGTGCCAGTAGTAATAGCGGAAACTCCTACGAGCGGTACTTC
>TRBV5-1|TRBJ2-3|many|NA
CASSILAGSSTDTQYF
TGCGCCAGCAGCATACTAGCTGGATCTAGCACAGATACGCAGTATTTT
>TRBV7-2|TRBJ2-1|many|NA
CASSLDGVSYNEQFF
TGTGCCAGCAGCTTAGATGGTGTTTCCTACAATGAGCAGTTCTTC
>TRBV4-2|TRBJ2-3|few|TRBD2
CASSPGRVGTDTQYF
TGTGCCAGCAGCCCCGGGAGGGTTGGCACAGATACGCAGTATTTT
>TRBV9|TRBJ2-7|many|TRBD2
CASTHGTSGRAPGYEQYF
TGTGCCAGCACCCACGGGACTAGCGGGAGGGCACCGGGGTACGAGCAGTACTTC
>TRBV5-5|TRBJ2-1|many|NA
CASSLAEGWNEQFF
TGTGCCAGCAGCTTGGCGGAGGGATGGAATGAGCAGTTCTTC